What follows are 14 T cell receptor beta chains derived from one specimen sequenced in a study of molecular identifiers for immune sequencing clone quantification. TCRdb re-analysed the PCR reads in MiXCR, keeping a single row per CDR3 protein. Counted here are 550,000 to 750,000 distinct CDR3 sequences, nearly 20% occurring once; the ten biggest clones make up about 0.9%. The sample comprised naive CD8+ T cells from blood, with Jurkat cell RNA spiked in. The subset here: FACS-sorted CD8+CD4-CCR7+CD45RA+ naive T cells. These receptors all stem from a human donor in good health. Some libraries in this study had Jurkat cell RNA spiked in.

This clonotype was picked up many times. The chain recombines TRBV4-3 with TRBJ2-3, with D tentatively TRBD2 (6 bases). CDR1 and CDR2 (germline): LGHNA, YSLEER. CDR3 length: 16 residues. V lost 0 bases and J lost 2, with 12 bases in between. The CDR3 spells CASSQDRAGSTDTQYF. CDR3 sequence (DNA): TGCGCCAGCAGCCAAGATCGGGCGGGGTCCACAGATACGCAGTATTTT.

This clonotype was observed at least ten times. The chain combines TRBV5-4 with TRBJ2-7, with D possibly matching TRBD2 (5 bases). The CDR3 covers 13 residues. Trimming took 4 bases from V and 2 from J, leaving 10 bases between them. Germline assignment: CDR1 SGHNT and CDR2 YYREEE (reference sequence). The CDR3 sequence is CASSVARTYEQYF. The CDR3 DNA is TGTGCCAGCAGCGTAGCGAGGACCTACGAGCAGTACTTC.

V usage is TRBV28 and J usage is TRBJ2-1, with 16 bases that match TRBD2. The length of the CDR3 is 17 residues. Trimming cost V 4 bases and J 4 bases; bases outside gene matches: 4. The germline V gene encodes CDR1 MDHEN and CDR2 SYDVKM. CDR3 sequence reads: CASSSGLAGGRYNEQFF. CDR3 sequence (DNA): TGTGCCAGCAGTTCGGGACTAGCGGGAGGGAGGTACAATGAGCAGTTCTTC. Complete variable domain (other parts from reference TRBV28 and TRBJ2-1): DVKVTQSSRYLVKRTGEKVFLECVQDMDHENMFWYRQDPGLGLRLIYFSYDVKMKEKGDIPEGYSVSREKKERFSLILESASTNQTSMYLCASSSGLAGGRYNEQFFGPGTRLTVL.

This clonotype appeared many times. The gene calls are TRBV23-1 and TRBJ2-5; D might be TRBD1 (7 bases). TRBV23-1 is an open reading frame, and its role is uncertain. The CDR3 runs to 15 residues. V was clipped by 1 base and J by 5 bases, with 14 bases between them. CDR3 loop: CASSQFLQGRETQYF. For the CDR3, the DNA is TGCGCCAGCAGTCAATTCTTACAGGGGAGGGAGACCCAGTACTTC.

This clonotype occurred many times. V usage is TRBV2 and J usage is TRBJ2-7; D is unclear. Trimming shortened V by 5 bases and J by 3 bases, and 14 bases separated the two germline ends. The germline V gene has CDR1 SNHLY and CDR2 FYNNEI. There are 14 residues in the CDR3. CDR3 in amino acids: CASSPTSGYYEQYF. The CDR3 bases are TGTGCCAGCAGTCCCACCTCCGGCTACTACGAGCAGTACTTC. The full variable domain, rest sourced from reference TRBV2 and TRBJ2-7, is EPEVTQTPSHQVTQMGQEVILRCVPISNHLYFYWYRQILGQKVEFLVSFYNNEISEKSEIFDDQFSVERPDGSNFTLKIRSTKLEDSAMYFCASSPTSGYYEQYFGPGTRLTVT.

The chain combines TRBV5-6 with TRBJ2-2; 8 bases are a match to TRBD2. There are 15 residues in the CDR3. The V and J ends lost 2 bases and 5 bases, in that order; junction bases with no gene match: 5. The germline V gene encodes CDR1 SGHDT and CDR2 YYEEEE. CDR3 in amino acids: CASSLRLASTGELFF. The CDR3 DNA reads as TGTGCCAGCAGCTTACGACTAGCGAGTACCGGGGAGCTGTTTTTT.

V is TRBV5-1 and J is TRBJ2-2; 11 nucleotides align to TRBD2. CDR1 is SGHRS and CDR2 is YFSETQ in the germline V gene. The CDR3 has 18 residues. V was pared by 0 bases and J by 5 bases, with 9 bases of the junction left unmatched. CDR3 sequence (DNA): TGCGCCAGCAGCTTGGAGTTAGCGGGGGGGCCTCGGACCGGGGAGCTGTTTTTT. It is translated as CASSLELAGGPRTGELFF.

This clonotype was counted many times. The chain has TRBV7-9 and TRBJ1-4, with D possibly matching TRBD1 (5 bases). The CDR3 runs 16 residues. V lost 1 base to trimming and J lost 4 bases, with 13 bases between them. Germline CDR1 is SEHNR and CDR2 is FQNEAQ (reference sequence). CDR3 nucleotides: TGTGCCAGCAGCTTAGGACCCTCAGGGCTTAATGAAAAACTGTTTTTT. Translation gives CASSLGPSGLNEKLFF.

This clonotype was counted at least ten times. The chain links TRBV19 to TRBJ1-5, with no clear D. In germline, CDR1 is LNHDA, CDR2 SQIVND (reference sequence). There are 16 residues in the CDR3. The ends were cut back, 2 bases at V and 0 bases at J, with 11 bases in the middle. The CDR3 sequence is CASSISGGYSNQPQHF. The CDR3 DNA follows: TGTGCCAGTAGTATATCGGGAGGATATAGCAATCAGCCCCAGCATTTT.

Ten or more counts support this clonotype. The chain links TRBV30 to TRBJ2-1; D remains unclear. This CDR3 comprises 14 residues. Germline CDR1 reads GTSNPN; CDR2 reads SVGIG (reference sequence). The germline V and J ends were trimmed by 0 bases and 5 bases, with 11 bases remaining between them. The CDR3 DNA reads as TGTGCCTGGAGTGTAGGTCAGCTGAACAATGAGCAGTTCTTC. Encoded protein: CAWSVGQLNNEQFF.

This clonotype was seen repeatedly, ten times or more. Written as DNA, the CDR3 is TGCAGTGCTAGAGATCAGAACCTAAATAGATATTTT. Residues: CSARDQNLNRYF. V usage is TRBV20-1 and J usage is TRBJ2-3; no clear D gene. The CDR3 totals 12 residues. Trimming took off 0 bases at V and 15 bases at J, with 16 bases between the two ends. Germline V CDR1 and CDR2: DFQATT, SNEGSKA (reference sequence).

In this sample, this clonotype turned up a few times. The chain carries TRBV28 and TRBJ2-1, with unresolved D. The CDR3 length is 15 residues. V gave up 3 bases and J gave up 0 bases, with 9 bases separating them. Germline V gene sequence: CDR1 MDHEN, CDR2 SYDVKM. This chain's CDR3 is CASSFSSSSYNEQFF. The CDR3, as DNA: TGTGCCAGCAGTTTCTCCTCTAGCTCCTACAATGAGCAGTTCTTC.

This clonotype was observed a handful of times. V and J are TRBV27 and TRBJ1-2, with D possibly TRBD1 on 5 matching bases. The CDR3 has 16 residues. In germline, CDR1 is MNHEY, CDR2 SMNVEV (reference sequence). Trimming shortened V by 5 bases and J by 4 bases, and 20 bases separated the two germline ends. The CDR3 protein is CASSPEAGNNGYGYTF. The CDR3 bases are TGTGCCAGCAGTCCCGAGGCAGGGAATAACGGCTATGGCTACACCTTC.

This clonotype was found many times. The chain combines TRBV5-1 with TRBJ2-3, with D possibly TRBD2 on 6 matching bases. V gave up 0 bases and J gave up 9 bases, with 17 bases separating them. Germline-derived CDR1 and CDR2 are SGHRS and YFSETQ. This CDR3 is built from 15 residues. CDR3 nucleotide sequence: TGCGCCAGCAGCTTGGGGCGGGAAGGGCCTGGGACGCAGTATTTT. Translated: CASSLGREGPGTQYF. The complete variable domain, with remaining parts taken from reference TRBV5-1 and TRBJ2-3, reads KAGVTQTPRYLIKTRGQQVTLSCSPISGHRSVSWYQQTPGQGLQFLFEYFSETQRNKGNFPGRFSGRQFSNSRSEMNVSTLELGDSALYLCASSLGREGPGTQYFGPGTRLTVL.